The source of this T cell receptor (beta chain) is a study of T cell responses to AZD1222 COVID-19 vaccine (dated by TCRdb to the early 2020s). Concerning the study at large: TCR sequencing was performed for about 250 trial participants, of whom about 200 were given two doses of AZD1222 and approximately 26 were given two doses of MenACWY control vaccine. Enrollment into the trials was organized by age into subgroups of 18-55, 56-69 and 70-plus years, and those subgroups contained about 150, 27 and 61 TCR-sequenced participants, respectively. Here is what the overall study found, with its caveats: Epitopes outside the regions mutated in the B.1.351 and B.1.1.7 variants were reportedly recognized by nearly half of the unique spike-specific TCRs. Participants were mostly white British and included more females than males, and it was suggested by the authors that clonal diversity may have been underestimated. CD4 TCRs associated with the vaccine covered the entire spike protein, and the dominant responses were in regions 160-218 and 743-854. Because no day 14 peak-response samples were available, repertoires were characterized only after the peak T cell response. Only a handful of AZD1222 recipients were SARS-CoV-2 seropositive at baseline, limiting conclusions about previously exposed vaccinees. The 56-69-year group was small, and its depth increase did not reach significance, likely because of low power. A significant rise in spike-specific TCR breadth and depth was observed after two AZD1222 doses relative to day 0 and relative to MenACWY recipients.

Note on this clone: Its antigen has not been determined. No clone much larger than this one lies a single base away; base qualities are absent.

The sample's time point label is to be understood as: about 28 days (+/-7) after the second vaccine dose. AZD1222 recipients given second doses at about 4 weeks or at about 12 weeks were pooled, since spike-specific TCR depth and breadth were not found to differ between the two schedules. Vaccinee samples were obtained from the UK trials COV001 and COV002, which included a single-blind randomized controlled phase 2/3 trial of AZD1222 (ChAdOx1 nCoV-19) in healthy adults. For TCRbeta chain sequencing, PBMC samples from trial participants were taken at day 0 and at day 28 after the second dose. Its CDR3 holds 14 amino acids, cysteine through phenylalanine. The CDR3 DNA has 42 bases and is translated from base 1. Trimming leaves V shorter by 6 bases and J shorter by 8 bases, with the junction holding 11 bases beyond the gene matches. The germline V gene encodes CDR1 SGHTS and CDR2 YDEGEE. The CDR3 regions of human TCRbeta chains were analyzed by immunosequencing. The paper's data handling went like this. TCRs in the repertoires were compared against a reference library of SARS-CoV-2-specific TCRs that had been generated with the MIRA antigen-specificity platform. Breadth meant the fraction of unique TCRs that were SARS-CoV-2-associated, whereas depth meant the fraction of total T cells that were SARS-CoV-2-associated. Using the MIRA data, each spike-specific TCR was assigned both to the spike region to which the TCR was reactive and to a CD4 or CD8 class. Log10-transformed breadth and depth values were compared by one-way ANOVA with Sidak's multiple comparisons tests. TCRdb retrieved this table from immuneACCESS and kept in-frame rearrangements only. Not all clones are present; in checked studies, unresolved V genes account for under half, and no reason is known for the remainder. V and J calls plus clone size are reproduced from that table; the DNA served to infer D and trimming. The sample contains approximately 150,000 clones, 90% to 95% of them found a single time. The top ten hold over 4.5% of the sample.

Recombination linked TRBV5-8 to TRBJ1-2, with 9 middle bases fitting TRBD1. Sequences were derived from peripheral blood, sampled 28 days after the second AZD1222 dose. This clonotype was sampled from an adult who received the AZD1222 COVID-19 vaccine. Here is the DNA: TGTGCCAGCAACCGGGACAGGGTTCTTTACGGCTACACCTTC. It translates as CASNRDRVLYGYTF.